What follows are 32 T cell receptor beta chains derived from one specimen sequenced in a study of blood T cell repertoires in COVID-19 (dated by TCRdb to 2020 to 2022). Libraries were constructed by the immunoSEQ multiplex PCR assay. TCRdb re-hosts the immuneACCESS table, in-frame sequences only. Its copies lack some clones; in the studies checked, an unresolved V gene accounts for under half of them, and the cause for the rest is not known. The sample table lists under 250,000 clones, approximately 91% of them with a count of one. Of the sample, 5.5% to 8% falls within the top ten clones. The source material was peripheral blood. The receptors were gathered from a man aged 60 to 69 who had recovered from COVID-19.

The rearrangement joins TRBV7-2 to TRBJ2-3; 7 bases align to TRBD2. The CDR3 runs 17 residues. V lost 0 bases, J lost 2 bases, and 8 bases stayed unmatched. Germline CDR1 and CDR2: SGHTA and FQGNSA. The CDR3 DNA is TGTGCCAGCAGCTTAGCGACGGCGGGAGCTTTCACAGATACGCAGTATTTT. It specifies CASSLATAGAFTDTQYF.

The V gene is TRBV11-2, the J gene TRBJ2-6; possibly TRBD1 for D (5 bases). Looked up from germline, CDR1 is SGHAT and CDR2 is FQNNGV. This CDR3 contains 15 residues. V lost 2 bases, J lost 2 bases, and 7 bases lay in between. CDR3: CASSLKGAGANVLTF. The DNA of the CDR3 is TGTGCCAGCAGCTTAAAAGGGGCTGGGGCCAACGTCCTGACTTTC.

The chain employs TRBV5-1 and TRBJ2-5; TRBD2 agrees at 11 bases. Germline V gene data show CDR1 as SGHRS and CDR2 as YFSETQ. The CDR3 has 16 amino acids. The V and J ends lost 0 bases and 5 bases, in that order; junction bases with no gene match: 6. DNA of the CDR3: TGCGCCAGCAGCTTGGCCCCGGCTAGCGGGGGGGAGACCCAGTACTTC. Its protein product is CASSLAPASGGETQYF.

The V and J genes are TRBV12-5 and TRBJ1-1; D is possibly TRBD1 (5 bases). Germline lookup yields CDR1 LGHNT and CDR2 FRNRAP. The V and J ends lost 0 bases and 10 bases respectively, with 9 bases between them. The CDR3 runs 12 residues. CDR3 sequence reads: CASGLVTGGAFF. DNA for the CDR3: TGTGCTAGTGGTTTGGTAACCGGGGGAGCTTTCTTT.

The V call is TRBV15, the J call TRBJ2-1; TRBD2 agrees at 8 bases. Germline loops: CDR1 LNHNV, CDR2 YYDKDF (reference sequence). The V and J ends lost 6 bases and 1 base, in that order; junction bases with no gene match: 5. The CDR3 sequence is 15 residues long. CDR3 protein: CATSSSGRSYNEQFF. The CDR3 DNA follows: TGTGCCACCAGTTCCAGCGGGAGATCCTACAATGAGCAGTTCTTC.

This chain uses TRBV19 with TRBJ1-1; 8 nucleotides line up with TRBD1. The CDR3 length is 14 residues. With 4 bases clipped from V and 4 bases from J, the junction kept 5 bases outside the gene matches. Germline V gives CDR1 LNHDA, CDR2 SQIVND (reference sequence). CDR3 residues: CASSRTGMGTEAFF. Written as DNA, the CDR3 is TGTGCCAGTAGTAGGACAGGGATGGGCACTGAAGCTTTCTTT.

The rearrangement links TRBV18 to TRBJ1-1; TRBD1 might be the D (5 bases). This CDR3 region has 13 residues. Trimming cost V 3 bases and J 9 bases, with 14 bases left between them. Germline V gene lookup returns CDR1 KGHSH and CDR2 LQKENI. The CDR3: CASSPLEGTKAFF. CDR3 DNA sequence: TGTGCCAGCTCACCGTTGGAGGGGACGAAAGCTTTCTTT.

This rearrangement joins TRBV19 to TRBJ2-3; D might be TRBD2 (7 bases). The CDR3 totals 18 residues. V was pared by 5 bases and J by 0 bases, with 21 bases between. Germline-derived CDR1 and CDR2 are LNHDA and SQIVND (reference sequence). In nucleotides, the CDR3 is TGTGCCAGTAGTGAAACCCTTCGAGGGGGGGCTAGCACAGATACGCAGTATTTT. Its protein product is CASSETLRGGASTDTQYF.

CDR3 bases: TGTGCCAGCAGTGGACAGAGGTACTATAATGAGCAGTTCTTC. As protein: CASSGQRYYNEQFF. V gene TRBV25-1 combines with J gene TRBJ2-1; D may be TRBD1 (5 bases). This CDR3 is 14 amino acids long. V lost 4 bases and J lost 7, with 14 bases in between. CDR1 MGHDK and CDR2 SYGVNS come from the germline V gene.

CDR3 DNA: TGTGCCAGCAGCCAAGGCGGAGGAGGCAATCAGCCCCAGCATTTT. Translated, it gives CASSQGGGGNQPQHF. The V gene is TRBV3-1 (or the pseudogene TRBV3-2), the J gene TRBJ1-5; no definite D call. Germline loops: CDR1 LGHDT, CDR2 YNNKEL (reference sequence). This CDR3 spans 15 amino acids. The ends were cut back, 1 base at V and 2 bases at J, with 9 bases in the middle.

This chain connects TRBV18 to TRBJ1-2; TRBD1 might be the D (5 bases). Germline V gene lookup returns CDR1 KGHSH and CDR2 LQKENI. Deletions cut 3 bases from V and 3 bases from J, with 14 bases between. The CDR3 sequence is 15 residues long. The chain's CDR3 is CASSPIGRGDYGYTF. The CDR3 nucleotides read TGTGCCAGCTCACCCATCGGGAGGGGAGACTATGGCTACACCTTC.

The V gene is TRBV15, the J gene TRBJ1-4, with D possibly TRBD1 on 5 matching bases. Trimming removed 1 base at V and 5 bases at J, with 11 bases between. This CDR3 is 15 amino acids long. Germline-derived CDR1 and CDR2 are LNHNV and YYDKDF (reference sequence). The CDR3 nucleotides are TGTGCCACCAGCAGAGGGGCGGCAGGGAATGAAAAACTGTTTTTT. As protein: CATSRGAAGNEKLFF. Looking up the rest from reference TRBV15 and TRBJ1-4 gives the full variable domain: DAMVIQNPRYQVTQFGKPVTLSCSQTLNHNVMYWYQQKSSQAPKLLFHYYDKDFNNEADTPDNFQSRRPNTSFCFLDIRSPGLGDTAMYLCATSRGAAGNEKLFFGSGTQLSVL.

This chain connects TRBV19 to TRBJ2-2; possible D gene TRBD2, 7 bases. The V end lost 8 bases, the J end lost 4 bases, and 23 bases lay between the germline ends. The CDR3 extends over 17 amino acids. CDR1 is LNHDA, CDR2 SQIVND, per germline (reference sequence). The CDR3 DNA reads as TGTGCCAGTTTCCCCGGGGGGCGGGCACCCGGCACCGGGGAGCTGTTTTTT. It translates to CASFPGGRAPGTGELFF.

The gene calls are TRBV5-4 and TRBJ1-1; no firm D call. Trimming cost V 0 bases and J 0 bases, with 3 bases left between them. This CDR3 spans 13 amino acids. Germline V gene sequence: CDR1 SGHNT, CDR2 YYREEE (reference sequence). The CDR3 bases are TGTGCCAGCAGCTTGGTTATGAACACTGAAGCTTTCTTT. It yields the protein CASSLVMNTEAFF.

This rearrangement joins TRBV9 to TRBJ1-4; D call uncertain. Germline CDR1 SGDLS, CDR2 YYNGEE. The CDR3 covers 13 residues. The V end lost 0 bases, the J end lost 10 bases, and 10 bases lay between the germline ends. This chain's CDR3 is CASSVVAGGKLFF. Written as DNA, the CDR3 is TGTGCCAGCAGCGTAGTGGCCGGCGGAAAACTGTTTTTT.

This sequence joins TRBV19 and TRBJ1-6; no definite D call. V lost 6 bases to trimming and J lost 9 bases, with 9 bases between them. The CDR3 is made up of 12 amino acids. Germline loops: CDR1 LNHDA, CDR2 SQIVND (reference sequence). The CDR3 is CASRSPGSPLHF. CDR3 DNA: TGTGCCAGTAGGTCCCCGGGTTCACCCCTCCACTTT.

The chain links TRBV27 to TRBJ2-7; tentatively, D is TRBD1 (5 bases). V was clipped by 3 bases and J by 1 base, with 10 bases between them. The CDR3 is made up of 14 amino acids. Germline V gene data show CDR1 as MNHEY and CDR2 as SMNVEV (reference sequence). The CDR3 DNA sequence: TGTGCCAGCAGTTTGGCAGGGCAGTCCTACGAGCAGTACTTC. It specifies CASSLAGQSYEQYF.

The chain uses TRBV7-3 and TRBJ2-3; weak D call: TRBD2 (6 bases). The V gene lost 4 bases and the J gene lost 2 bases, with 13 bases spanning the gap. Per germline, CDR1 SGHTA and CDR2 FQGTGA. The CDR3 has 15 amino acids. CDR3 sequence reads: CASSYLGGYTDTQYF. The CDR3 bases are TGTGCCAGCAGCTACTTGGGAGGATACACAGATACGCAGTATTTT.

This sequence joins TRBV9 and TRBJ2-5, with D perhaps TRBD2 (6 bases). V was pared by 4 bases and J by 5 bases, with 15 bases between. The CDR3 covers 14 residues. The germline V gene encodes CDR1 SGDLS and CDR2 YYNGEE. The CDR3: CASSPGGGVETQYF. The CDR3 nucleotides read TGTGCCAGCAGCCCAGGTGGAGGGGTGGAGACCCAGTACTTC.

This sequence joins TRBV27 and TRBJ1-6; the match to TRBD1 covers 9 bases. The CDR3 is 16 residues long. Germline CDR1 is MNHEY and CDR2 is SMNVEV (reference sequence). Losses at the gene ends were 3 bases for V and 1 base for J; bases not matched to a gene: 1. The CDR3 spells CASSFDRGSYNSPLHF. In DNA form, the CDR3 reads TGTGCCAGCAGTTTTGACAGGGGGTCCTATAATTCACCCCTCCACTTT.

As regards this clone: Other DNA sequences of this sample code for an identical CDR3. The chain recombines TRBV11-2 with TRBJ1-4, with TRBD1 matching 9 bases. There are 15 residues in the CDR3. J lost 7 bases, V lost 3 bases, and 6 bases had no gene match. Germline CDR1 and CDR2: SGHAT and FQNNGV. The CDR3 DNA follows: TGTGCCAGCAGCTTGGGGGACAGGGATTTTGAAAAACTGTTTTTT. It is translated as CASSLGDRDFEKLFF.

The count of this clone is one. V gene TRBV11-1 combines with J gene TRBJ2-7, with a possible D match to TRBD1 (5 bases). V was clipped by 3 bases and J by 3 bases, with 12 bases between them. In germline, CDR1 is SGHAT, CDR2 FQDESV (reference sequence). The length of the CDR3 is 14 residues. CDR3 loop: CASSFTRAHYEQYF. CDR3 DNA: TGTGCCAGCAGCTTCACCAGGGCCCACTACGAGCAGTACTTC.

The rearrangement links TRBV28 to TRBJ2-7; 9 nucleotides match TRBD1. Germline V gene sequence: CDR1 MDHEN, CDR2 SYDVKM. V lost 6 bases to trimming and J lost 4 bases; unmatched junction nucleotides: 10. The length of the CDR3 is 15 residues. The CDR3 DNA follows: TGTGCCAGCAGATCCCTCGGGACAGGGATTTACGAGCAGTACTTC. Translated: CASRSLGTGIYEQYF.

This clone appeared once. The genes are TRBV6-5 and TRBJ2-1; 7 bases fit TRBD2. CDR3 size: 14 residues. V lost 2 bases and J lost 8; bases outside the gene matches: 6. Germline CDR1 reads MNHEY; CDR2 reads SVGAGI. The CDR3: CASSYGAGDYEQFF. The CDR3 nucleotides are TGTGCCAGCAGTTACGGGGCGGGGGATTATGAGCAGTTCTTC.

The chain is built from TRBV27 and TRBJ2-1, with 10 bases matching TRBD2. The CDR3 contains 14 residues. Germline CDR1 is MNHEY and CDR2 is SMNVEV (reference sequence). Trimming at V came to 6 bases and at J to 4 bases, leaving 3 bases not matched to a gene. The chain's CDR3 is CASRSLAGYNEQFF. As DNA, the CDR3 is TGTGCCAGCAGGTCACTAGCGGGGTACAATGAGCAGTTCTTC.

CDR3 protein: CASSPRTGSNYGYTF. The CDR3 DNA follows: TGCGCCAGCAGCCCTCGGACAGGGTCGAACTATGGCTACACCTTC. The chain carries TRBV5-1 and TRBJ1-2, with TRBD1 matching 8 bases. Germline CDR1 reads SGHRS; CDR2 reads YFSETQ. V was pared by 4 bases and J by 2 bases, with 7 bases of the junction left unmatched. This CDR3 is built from 15 residues.

J is TRBJ2-3 and V is TRBV19; no definite D call. V shed 3 bases and J shed 4 bases, with 5 bases lying between them. The CDR3 loop spans 12 amino acids. Germline V gives CDR1 LNHDA, CDR2 SQIVND (reference sequence). Written as DNA, the CDR3 is TGTGCCAGTAGTATTCTCCCAGATACGCAGTATTTT. This sequence encodes CASSILPDTQYF.

This chain connects TRBV2 to TRBJ1-2, with 7 bases fitting TRBD1. The CDR3 covers 14 residues. CDR1 is SNHLY, CDR2 FYNNEI, per germline. Trimming removed 5 bases from V and 3 bases from J; junction bases left unmatched: 6. Here the CDR3 reads CASSSTGRYYGYTF. Here the CDR3 DNA reads TGTGCCAGCAGTTCGACAGGGCGATACTATGGCTACACCTTC.

The chain is built from TRBV19 and TRBJ2-5, with 10 bases aligning to TRBD2. The CDR3 extends over 14 amino acids. V shed 5 bases, J shed 3 bases, and the junction held 3 bases outside the gene matches. The germline gives CDR1 LNHDA, CDR2 SQIVND (reference sequence). CDR3 residues: CASSPSGREETQYF. The DNA of the CDR3 is TGTGCCAGTAGTCCTAGCGGGAGAGAAGAGACCCAGTACTTC.

In its sample, this clone was seen a few times. J is TRBJ1-6 and V is TRBV7-9; D not resolved. Trimming took off 2 bases at V and 14 bases at J, with 19 bases between the two ends. The CDR3 totals 15 residues. Germline CDR1 SEHNR, CDR2 FQNEAQ (reference sequence). The CDR3 DNA reads as TGTGCCAGCAGCTTATTCGGAGGAGGTAGGGTAGCCCTCCACTTT. This codes for CASSLFGGGRVALHF.

The chain uses TRBV18 and TRBJ2-4; TRBD1 matches at 7 bases. Germline CDR1 reads KGHSH; CDR2 reads LQKENI. The CDR3 totals 13 residues. The V gene end was trimmed by 6 bases and the J gene end by 4 bases; junction bases not matched to a gene: 3. The DNA for the CDR3 is TGTGCCAGCTCCAGGACAGGAAAAAACATTCAGTACTTC. Its protein is CASSRTGKNIQYF.

The chain uses TRBV28 and TRBJ2-7; 8 bases align to TRBD1. The J segment lost 9 bases and the V segment lost 10 bases, leaving 8 bases of the junction unmatched. The CDR3 runs to 11 residues. Germline lookup yields CDR1 MDHEN and CDR2 SYDVKM. The CDR3 DNA follows: TGTGCCACGAGACAGGGGCCGCCGCAGTACTTC. This codes for CATRQGPPQYF. The full variable domain, with the rest looked up from reference TRBV28 and TRBJ2-7, is DVKVTQSSRYLVKRTGEKVFLECVQDMDHENMFWYRQDPGLGLRLIYFSYDVKMKEKGDIPEGYSVSREKKERFSLILESASTNQTSMYLCATRQGPPQYFGPGTRLTVT.